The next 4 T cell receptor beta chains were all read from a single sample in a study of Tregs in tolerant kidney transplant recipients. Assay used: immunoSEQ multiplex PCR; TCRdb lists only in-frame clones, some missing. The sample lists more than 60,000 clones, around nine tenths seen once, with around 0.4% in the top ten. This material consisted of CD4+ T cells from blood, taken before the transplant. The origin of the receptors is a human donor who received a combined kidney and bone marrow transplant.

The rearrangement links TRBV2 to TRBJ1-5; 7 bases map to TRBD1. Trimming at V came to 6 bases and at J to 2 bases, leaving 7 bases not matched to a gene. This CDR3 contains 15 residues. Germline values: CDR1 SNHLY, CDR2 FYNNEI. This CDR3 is CASSADRARNQPQHF. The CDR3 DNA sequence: TGTGCCAGCAGCGCTGACAGGGCCCGCAATCAGCCCCAGCATTTT.

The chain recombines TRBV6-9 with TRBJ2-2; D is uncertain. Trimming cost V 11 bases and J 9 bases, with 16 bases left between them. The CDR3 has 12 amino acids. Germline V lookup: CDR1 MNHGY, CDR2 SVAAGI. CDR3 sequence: CAPIGGLRELFF. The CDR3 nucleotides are TGTGCCCCAATTGGCGGTTTGAGGGAGCTGTTTTTT.

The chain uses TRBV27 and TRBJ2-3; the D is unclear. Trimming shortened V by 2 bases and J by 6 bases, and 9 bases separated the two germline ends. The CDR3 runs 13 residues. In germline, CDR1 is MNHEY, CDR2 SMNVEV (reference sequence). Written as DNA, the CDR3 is TGTGCCAGCAGTTTAACCCTGCGCGATACGCAGTATTTT. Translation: CASSLTLRDTQYF.

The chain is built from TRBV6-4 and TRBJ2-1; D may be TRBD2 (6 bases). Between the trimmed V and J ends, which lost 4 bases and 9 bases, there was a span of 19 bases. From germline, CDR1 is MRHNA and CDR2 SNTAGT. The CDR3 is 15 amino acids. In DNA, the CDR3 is TGTGCCAGCAGTGGGGGGGACCTCGGGCATAGTGAGCAGTTCTTC. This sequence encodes CASSGGDLGHSEQFF.